These 22 T cell receptor beta chains share one sample of origin, sequenced in a study of blood T cell repertoires in COVID-19. Data came from immunoSEQ multiplex PCR; TCRdb stores just in-frame clones and leaves some out. The sample includes 200,000 to 250,000 clones, around 81% of them seen just once. Material for sequencing was PBMCs or T cells enriched from blood (not recorded which). Receptor source: a middle-aged woman with acute COVID-19.

This chain uses TRBV7-3 with TRBJ2-3, with TRBD1 as a possible D gene (6 bases). V was trimmed by 5 bases and J by 5 bases, leaving 11 bases between them. The CDR3 extends over 13 amino acids. CDR1 and CDR2 (germline): SGHTA, FQGTGA. The CDR3 loop is CASSNHREDTQYF. The CDR3 DNA sequence: TGTGCCAGCAGCAACCACAGGGAAGATACGCAGTATTTT.

J is TRBJ1-2 and V is TRBV30, with a tentative D call TRBD1 (5 bases). Per the germline V gene, CDR1 is GTSNPN and CDR2 is SVGIG (reference sequence). Between the trimmed V and J ends, which lost 5 bases and 3 bases, there was a span of 13 bases. The CDR3 totals 13 residues. CDR3 sequence: CAWGRQNHYGYTF. The CDR3 nucleotides are TGTGCCTGGGGTCGACAGAACCACTATGGCTACACCTTC.

V and J are TRBV5-3 and TRBJ1-6, with D perhaps matching TRBD1 (5 bases). TRBV5-3 counts as an open reading frame of uncertain function. This CDR3 comprises 17 residues. The germline V and J ends were trimmed by 1 base and 13 bases, with 24 bases remaining between them. CDR3 sequence (DNA): TGTGCCAGAAGCTTGCTGGACCAGGACAACCTCCGTTGCCCCCTCCACTTT. Protein sequence: CARSLLDQDNLRCPLHF.

The chain is built from TRBV10-3 and TRBJ2-1, with 14 positions matching TRBD2. The CDR3 spans 15 residues. Germline CDR1 reads ENHRY; CDR2 reads SYGVKD. V was clipped by 0 bases and J by 9 bases; unmatched bases: 1. DNA of the CDR3: TGTGCCATCAGTGAGTCGGGACTAGCGGGAGCTGAGCAGTTCTTC. Protein product: CAISESGLAGAEQFF.

The chain has TRBV19 and TRBJ2-3, with a tentative D call TRBD1 (5 bases). Germline lookup yields CDR1 LNHDA and CDR2 SQIVND (reference sequence). This CDR3 is 11 amino acids long. Trimming stripped 8 bases from V and 5 bases from J, with 8 bases between. This chain's CDR3 is CASDTGDTQYF. The CDR3, as DNA: TGTGCCAGTGATACAGGAGATACGCAGTATTTT.

The gene calls are TRBV9 and TRBJ2-1, with a tentative D call TRBD1 (5 bases). There are 16 residues in the CDR3. Looked up from germline, CDR1 is SGDLS and CDR2 is YYNGEE. V lost 5 bases, J lost 5 bases, and 20 bases lay in between. The CDR3 DNA follows: TGTGCCAGCAGGCGACTGGACACGCCAACGCACAATGAGCAGTTCTTC. It translates to CASRRLDTPTHNEQFF.

V is TRBV4-2 and J is TRBJ1-4, with 8 bases matching TRBD1. The CDR3 has 15 residues. Germline loops: CDR1 LGHNA, CDR2 YNFKEQ. V trimming: 1 base; J trimming: 5 bases; junction bases outside the gene matches: 3. Here the CDR3 reads CASSQVTGGNEKLFF. The CDR3 nucleotides are TGTGCCAGCAGCCAAGTTACAGGGGGGAATGAAAAACTGTTTTTT.

The rearrangement links TRBV28 to TRBJ1-5; tentative D call: TRBD1 (6 bases). Germline assignment: CDR1 MDHEN and CDR2 SYDVKM. The CDR3 is made up of 16 amino acids. V lost 1 base and J 1 base, leaving 11 bases between the germline ends. The CDR3, as DNA: TGTGCCAGCAGTTTATTGGGGGGGCCAAGCAATCAGCCCCAGCATTTT. It yields the protein CASSLLGGPSNQPQHF.

V gene TRBV3-1 (or the pseudogene TRBV3-2) combines with J gene TRBJ2-7, with D unresolved. Trimming removed 2 bases at V and 0 bases at J, with 5 bases between. The CDR3 sequence is 13 residues long. In germline, CDR1 is LGHDT, CDR2 YNNKEL (reference sequence). CDR3 loop: CASSQYGSYEQYF. The CDR3 coding sequence is TGTGCCAGCAGCCAATACGGCTCCTACGAGCAGTACTTC.

The chain uses TRBV28 and TRBJ1-2, with 8 bases matching TRBD1. Germline trimming cut 3 bases from V and 6 bases from J; bases unmatched to any gene: 3. Germline-derived CDR1 and CDR2 are MDHEN and SYDVKM. The CDR3 spans 13 residues. The CDR3, as DNA: TGTGCCAGCAGTTTGCTACAGGGGGATGGCTACACCTTC. Translating gives CASSLLQGDGYTF.

This clone was detected only once. This rearrangement joins TRBV27 to TRBJ2-5; 7 bases line up with TRBD1. This CDR3 has 14 amino acids. Per germline, CDR1 MNHEY and CDR2 SMNVEV (reference sequence). Trimming took 8 bases from V and 4 from J; bases not matched to a gene: 10. The CDR3 DNA sequence: TGTGCCAGCGGAATACGGACAGGAACAGAGACCCAGTACTTC. Translated: CASGIRTGTETQYF.

The rearrangement uses TRBV9 and TRBJ1-3, with TRBD1 matching over 8 bases. The V and J ends lost 2 bases and 0 bases, in that order; junction bases with no gene match: 10. This CDR3 has 18 amino acids. Germline values: CDR1 SGDLS, CDR2 YYNGEE. CDR3 nucleotide sequence: TGTGCCAGCAGCGTGCTGTCCGGGACAGGAGGCTCTGGAAACACCATATATTTT. Encoded protein: CASSVLSGTGGSGNTIYF.

This sequence joins TRBV19 and TRBJ1-3; unclear D gene. This CDR3 has 15 residues. Germline V gene lookup returns CDR1 LNHDA and CDR2 SQIVND (reference sequence). Trimming shortened V by 5 bases and J by 4 bases, and 15 bases separated the two germline ends. As DNA, the CDR3 is TGTGCCAGTAGTTCCCTCCCTAATCCGGGAAACACCATATATTTT. Protein product: CASSSLPNPGNTIYF.

This chain joins TRBV11-1 and TRBJ2-5; 14 bases map to TRBD2. The ends lost 5 bases at V and 4 bases at J; junction bases unmatched: 6. This CDR3 spans 16 amino acids. Germline V lookup: CDR1 SGHAT, CDR2 FQDESV (reference sequence). The CDR3 loop is CASSPGLAGAVETQYF. CDR3 DNA sequence: TGTGCCAGCAGCCCGGGACTAGCGGGAGCTGTAGAGACCCAGTACTTC.

CDR3: CASSRGGGGAYEQYF. CDR3 sequence (DNA): TGTGCCAGCAGCCGCGGGGGGGGCGGAGCCTACGAGCAGTACTTC. The V gene is TRBV5-4, the J gene TRBJ2-7; 9 bases fit TRBD2. The CDR3 totals 15 residues. Germline assignment: CDR1 SGHNT and CDR2 YYREEE (reference sequence). Trimming at V came to 4 bases and at J to 2 bases, leaving 7 bases not matched to a gene.

This clone was seen a handful of times. The chain couples TRBV7-9 to TRBJ2-7; D remains unclear. This CDR3 has 13 residues. CDR1 and CDR2 (germline): SEHNR, FQNEAQ (reference sequence). Trimming left V 1 base short and J 2 bases short, with 6 bases between. The CDR3 bases are TGTGCCAGCAGCTTAGAATCAACCTACGAGCAGTACTTC. Its protein product is CASSLESTYEQYF. Based on the CDR3 plus reference TRBV7-9 and TRBJ2-7, the full variable domain is DTGVSQNPRHKITKRGQNVTFRCDPISEHNRLYWYRQTLGQGPEFLTYFQNEAQLEKSRLLSDRFSAERPKGSFSTLEIQRTEQGDSAMYLCASSLESTYEQYFGPGTRLTVT.

This clone was counted only a few times. The genes are TRBV12-3 or TRBV12-4 and TRBJ2-7; 8 bases align to TRBD1. V lost 5 bases to trimming and J lost 6 bases; unmatched junction nucleotides: 6. The CDR3 spans 13 residues. This CDR3 reads CASSRTGNGEQYF. The CDR3 bases are TGTGCCAGCAGTAGGACAGGGAATGGCGAGCAGTACTTC.

The genes are TRBV9 and TRBJ1-2, with 7 bases matching TRBD1. Trimming took 3 bases from V and 4 from J; bases not matched to a gene: 3. Per the germline V gene, CDR1 is SGDLS and CDR2 is YYNGEE. This CDR3 is 13 amino acids long. CDR3 sequence (DNA): TGTGCCAGCAGCGGAGGGGGCTTCTATGGCTACACCTTC. As protein: CASSGGGFYGYTF.

The CDR3 here is CASSQGWAGEAFF. The CDR3 DNA is TGTGCCAGCAGCCAGGGTTGGGCGGGGGAAGCTTTCTTT. The chain is built from TRBV3-1 (or the pseudogene TRBV3-2) and TRBJ1-1; D is undetermined. Trimming removed 3 bases from V and 8 bases from J, with 13 bases in between. This CDR3 is built from 13 residues. Germline CDR1 and CDR2: LGHDT and YNNKEL (reference sequence).

The chain is built from TRBV6-5 and TRBJ1-5, with 10 bases matching TRBD1. Per the germline V gene, CDR1 is MNHEY and CDR2 is SVGAGI. The CDR3 contains 15 residues. The trim removed 8 bases at V and 4 bases at J, leaving 8 bases unmatched. The CDR3 is CASRSGQGGNQPQHF. CDR3 in DNA: TGTGCCAGCCGAAGCGGACAGGGGGGAAATCAGCCCCAGCATTTT.

V usage is TRBV12-3 or TRBV12-4 and J usage is TRBJ1-1; 8 bases are shared with TRBD1. The CDR3 length is 13 residues. Trimming at V came to 5 bases and at J to 3 bases, leaving 2 bases not matched to a gene. CDR3 amino acids: CASSTDRDTEAFF. The CDR3 DNA reads TGTGCCAGCAGTACGGACAGGGACACTGAAGCTTTCTTT.

CDR3 loop: CASSQGTRGGYEQYF. The CDR3 nucleotides are TGTGCCAGCAGCCAAGGTACTAGAGGCGGTTACGAGCAGTACTTC. This chain links TRBV3-1 (or the pseudogene TRBV3-2) with TRBJ2-7; a weak D match, TRBD2 (5 bases). The ends were cut back, 1 base at V and 4 bases at J, with 14 bases in the middle. This CDR3 contains 15 residues. The germline CDR1 and CDR2 sequences are LGHDT and YNNKEL (reference sequence).